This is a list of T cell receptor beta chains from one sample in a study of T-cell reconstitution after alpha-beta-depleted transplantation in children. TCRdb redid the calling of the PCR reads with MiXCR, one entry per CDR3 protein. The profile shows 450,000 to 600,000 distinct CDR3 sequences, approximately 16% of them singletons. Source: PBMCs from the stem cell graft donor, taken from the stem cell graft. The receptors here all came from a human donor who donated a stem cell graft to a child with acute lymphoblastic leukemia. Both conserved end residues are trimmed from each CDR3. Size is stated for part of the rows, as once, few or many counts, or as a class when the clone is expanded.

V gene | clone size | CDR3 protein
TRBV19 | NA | ASSIPRWANTEAF
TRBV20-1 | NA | SAREVTYEQY
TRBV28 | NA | ASSLAGGSLAKNIQY
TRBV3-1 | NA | ASSQVIGESHEQY
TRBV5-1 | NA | ASSGGVLAGAGFYNEQF
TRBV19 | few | ASNPTGRLEAF
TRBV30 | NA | AWSFGAGYTDTQY
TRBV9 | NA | ASSVAGASYEQY
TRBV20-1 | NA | SARPGLAGGPETQY
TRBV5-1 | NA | ASSLAAGTYGYT
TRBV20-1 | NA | SARVPNTGELF
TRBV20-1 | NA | SASWGGNEQF
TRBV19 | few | ASMASMNTEAF
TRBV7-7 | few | ASSSRQYTGAGETQY
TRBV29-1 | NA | SVMGIYADTQY
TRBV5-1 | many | ASSLASQGLAAQETQY
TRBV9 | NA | ASSVTRQGGTEAF
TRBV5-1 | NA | ASSSGLGPYETQY
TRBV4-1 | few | ASSQEASRSQEQY
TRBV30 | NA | ASEVPATNEKLF
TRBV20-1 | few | SASRDPLGEAF
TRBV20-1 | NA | SALGVLEAF
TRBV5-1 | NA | ASSLDRAWSEKLF
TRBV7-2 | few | ASSPQAGRATGELF
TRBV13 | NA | ASSRLAEDENEQF
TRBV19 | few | ASSMPPRQGSEQF
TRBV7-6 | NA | ASSPRVGADYGST
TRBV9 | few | ASSLEEGMAGELF
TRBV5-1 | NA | ASSPGGGEGSPLH
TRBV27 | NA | ASSLGSMGNYGYT
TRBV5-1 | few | ASSSPGGGYEQY
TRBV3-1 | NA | ASSLETSGKYNEQF
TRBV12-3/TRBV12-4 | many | ASSLSGVAGADTQY
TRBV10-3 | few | AISDGLAEEETQY
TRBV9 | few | ASRGVDTGELF
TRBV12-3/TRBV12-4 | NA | ASSPRGREGHNEQF
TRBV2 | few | ASSEIGLAMQETQY
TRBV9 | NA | ASTPAGPIMNTEAF